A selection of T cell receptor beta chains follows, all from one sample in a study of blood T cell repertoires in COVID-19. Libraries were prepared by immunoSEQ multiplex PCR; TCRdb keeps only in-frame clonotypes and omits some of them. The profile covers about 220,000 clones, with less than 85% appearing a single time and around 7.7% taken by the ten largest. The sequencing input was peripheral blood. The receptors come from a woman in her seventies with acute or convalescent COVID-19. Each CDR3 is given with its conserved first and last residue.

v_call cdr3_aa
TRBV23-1 CARGLRAGVQRRTQYF
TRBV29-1 CSVDSGATDTQYF
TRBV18 CASSLNRLVGGHSYEQYF
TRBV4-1 CASSQVLAGSPYEQYF
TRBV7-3 CASGPDGGDAQYF
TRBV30 CAWTRVSGSPLHF
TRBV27 CASSSGLGQGLGTEAFF
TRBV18 CASYRQGSPGDTDTQYF
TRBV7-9 CASSFIAGNTAKNIQYF
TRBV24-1 CATSDLAGVLGVGTQYF
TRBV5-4 CASSSDGRGYTF
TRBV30 CAWLRQGSGTGANVLTF
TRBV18 CASSPERVANEKLFF
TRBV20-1 CSAVQGNEQYF
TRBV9 CASSVAVQQVNEQFF
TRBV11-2 CASSSGPLRGGEQYF
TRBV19 CASSAAVGLFF
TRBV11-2 CASSLDAARGGHSGELFF
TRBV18 CASSPVGTGGSGANVLTF
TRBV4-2 CASSQEALGELFF
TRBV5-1 CASSLRNGMNTEAFF
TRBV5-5 CASSLAGRGGGGRTTGELFF
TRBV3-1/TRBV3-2 CASSQGTGTGLGREAFF
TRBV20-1 CSAPDRGQENF
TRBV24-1 CATSDLGAGADTQYF
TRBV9 CASSVGLPGQGRTGELFF
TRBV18 CASSRGGAGTDTQYF
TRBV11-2 CASSLTFTRTGPDTQYF
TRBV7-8 CASSVDSNLEQFF
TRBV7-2 CASSPVGTSTDTQYF
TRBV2 CATSPGQGLTDTQYF
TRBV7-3 CASSPARTSTDTQYF
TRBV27 CASSLEGVGGTQYF
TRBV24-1 CATSDSTGQGIYEQYF
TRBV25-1 CASSPGSPQETQYF
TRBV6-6 CASSYVEGASEKLFF
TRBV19 CASSAQQGAYGYTF
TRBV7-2 CASSLASSGQGNSPLHF
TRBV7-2 CASSFGRGYSYEQYF
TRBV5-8 CASSFLGADTGELFF
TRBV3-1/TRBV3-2 CASSHSGTPRGGFF
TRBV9 CASSPQGAYGYTF
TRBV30 CAWSVVGTGGSPLHF
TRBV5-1 CASSFWQGETQYF
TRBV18 CASSLRLAGGDNEQFF
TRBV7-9 CASSAWFRTGGADTEAFF
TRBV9 CASSVGGLAGVSGETQYF
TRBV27 CASSGGTSPHNEQFF
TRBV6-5 CASRRDRDSGNTIYF
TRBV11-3 CASSLVGAGDTQYF